These 25 T cell receptor beta chains originate from one sample sequenced in a study of identical twins. TCRdb redid the calling of the 5' RACE reads with MiXCR, one entry per CDR3 protein. The sample carries under 1 million distinct CDR3 sequences, roughly an eighth recorded once. Separately, the same data were catalogued under a study of yellow fever vaccine responses in identical twins.

The sequencing input was PBMCs. These receptors were collected from a woman under 30 in good health.

V usage is TRBV15 and J usage is TRBJ1-5, with 8 bases fitting TRBD1. The length of the CDR3 is 13 residues. V lost 8 bases, J lost 4 bases, and 4 bases stayed unmatched. Germline V gene sequence: CDR1 LNHNV, CDR2 YYDKDF (reference sequence). CDR3 sequence (DNA): TGTGCCACCGCAGGGGGCTGGAATCAGCCCCAGCATTTT. Translating gives CATAGGWNQPQHF.

The genes are TRBV7-2 and TRBJ2-5; unclear D gene. The germline V gene has CDR1 SGHTA and CDR2 FQGNSA. The CDR3 is 13 residues long. V was pared by 2 bases and J by 7 bases, with 11 bases between. The CDR3 sequence is CASSLFPLGTQYF. The CDR3 bases are TGTGCCAGCAGCTTATTCCCTTTAGGGACCCAGTACTTC.

This clonotype was counted between two and nine times. V gene TRBV11-2 combines with J gene TRBJ1-1; TRBD1 agrees at 7 bases. Germline assignment: CDR1 SGHAT and CDR2 FQNNGV. The CDR3 loop spans 16 amino acids. The trim removed 1 base at V and 0 bases at J, leaving 5 bases unmatched. The CDR3 spells CASSLASGTVNTEAFF. For the CDR3, the DNA is TGTGCCAGCAGCTTAGCGTCCGGGACAGTGAACACTGAAGCTTTCTTT.

The V and J genes are TRBV6-1 and TRBJ2-7, with 12 positions matching TRBD2. This CDR3 has 16 amino acids. The junction had 5 bases not matched to a gene; V was cut back by 5 bases and J by 0 bases. Per germline, CDR1 MNHNS and CDR2 SASEGT. The DNA of the CDR3 is TGTGCCAGCAGTCAACGGACTAGCGGGACCTCCTACGAGCAGTACTTC. Its protein product is CASSQRTSGTSYEQYF.

The sample holds a few counts of this clonotype. J is TRBJ2-7 and V is TRBV7-9; the D gene could be TRBD1 or TRBD2 (5 bases each). Germline V CDR1 and CDR2: SEHNR, FQNEAQ (reference sequence). V lost 5 bases and J lost 2, with 13 bases in between. CDR3 size: 14 residues. CDR3 sequence reads: CASSPRGSTYEQYF. The DNA of the CDR3 is TGTGCCAGCAGCCCTCGGGGCAGTACCTACGAGCAGTACTTC.

This clonotype was counted only a few times. V usage is TRBV7-8 and J usage is TRBJ2-1, with 11 bases lining up with TRBD2. CDR3 length: 16 residues. Germline lookup yields CDR1 SGHVS and CDR2 FQNEAQ. Trimming removed 1 base from V and 9 bases from J; junction bases left unmatched: 8. Here the CDR3 reads CASSLGPGTSGGEQFF. As DNA, the CDR3 is TGTGCCAGCAGCTTAGGTCCCGGGACTAGCGGTGGTGAGCAGTTCTTC.

This clonotype was observed a handful of times. The gene calls are TRBV7-9 and TRBJ1-2; 7 bases agree with TRBD1. There are 15 residues in the CDR3. Germline trimming cut 5 bases from V and 3 bases from J; bases unmatched to any gene: 9. Germline CDR1 SEHNR, CDR2 FQNEAQ (reference sequence). CDR3 amino acids: CASSPGDREHYGYTF. The CDR3, as DNA: TGTGCCAGCAGCCCGGGAGACAGGGAGCACTATGGCTACACCTTC.

The gene calls are TRBV11-2 and TRBJ2-5; tentative D call: TRBD2 (6 bases). This CDR3 region has 14 residues. V dropped 2 bases and J dropped 5 bases, with 12 bases sitting between them. CDR1 and CDR2 (germline): SGHAT, FQNNGV. Here the CDR3 DNA reads TGTGCCAGCAGCTTAATGGGACTCAGGGAGACCCAGTACTTC. It is translated as CASSLMGLRETQYF.

This clonotype has just a few counts. This rearrangement joins TRBV11-1 to TRBJ1-2; 8 bases are shared with TRBD1. The V gene's germline CDR1 is SGHAT and CDR2 FQDESV (reference sequence). This CDR3 contains 19 residues. Germline trimming cut 0 bases from V and 4 bases from J; bases unmatched to any gene: 16. The DNA of the CDR3 is TGTGCCAGCAGCTTAGCACCCAGACAGGGGACGCCAAGAGGCTATGGCTACACCTTC. As protein: CASSLAPRQGTPRGYGYTF.

The genes are TRBV11-2 and TRBJ2-7, with D perhaps matching TRBD1 (6 bases). Germline V gene sequence: CDR1 SGHAT, CDR2 FQNNGV. The CDR3 has 15 amino acids. Trimming took 5 bases from V and 6 from J, leaving 20 bases between them. CDR3 amino acids: CASSPLDSDLCEQYV. In DNA form, the CDR3 reads TGTGCCAGCAGCCCCCTGGACAGCGATCTCTGCGAGCAGTACGTC.

This clonotype was counted at least ten times. The CDR3 region has the DNA TGCAGTGCTGCCCCGACTAGCGGGGTAGGTGGGGAGCTGTTTTTT. Encoded protein: CSAAPTSGVGGELFF. The chain links TRBV20-1 to TRBJ2-2; 11 nucleotides agree with TRBD2. Looked up from germline, CDR1 is DFQATT and CDR2 is SNEGSKA (reference sequence). The CDR3 is made up of 15 amino acids. V was clipped by 5 bases and J by 8 bases; unmatched bases: 10.

This clonotype was recorded a few times. V gene TRBV2 combines with J gene TRBJ1-2; the D gene is possibly TRBD1 (6 bases). CDR1 is SNHLY, CDR2 FYNNEI, per germline. This CDR3 spans 14 amino acids. The V and J ends lost 2 bases and 4 bases respectively, with 11 bases between them. Here the CDR3 reads CASSESTGTYGYTF. Here the CDR3 DNA reads TGTGCCAGCAGTGAAAGCACAGGGACCTATGGCTACACCTTC. The whole variable domain, remainder taken from reference TRBV2 and TRBJ1-2, is EPEVTQTPSHQVTQMGQEVILRCVPISNHLYFYWYRQILGQKVEFLVSFYNNEISEKSEIFDDQFSVERPDGSNFTLKIRSTKLEDSAMYFCASSESTGTYGYTFGSGTRLTVV.

The chain couples TRBV6-6 to TRBJ2-1; no firm D call. V lost 4 bases and J lost 10, with 8 bases in between. CDR3 length: 11 amino acids. CDR1 and CDR2 from the germline V gene are MNHNY and SVGAGI (reference sequence). The CDR3 nucleotides are TGTGCCAGCAGTTCCCTAGGAGAGCAGTTCTTC. It specifies CASSSLGEQFF.

The V call is TRBV7-6, the J call TRBJ2-1; 7 bases fit TRBD2. CDR1 and CDR2 from the germline V gene are SGHVS and FNYEAQ. V trimming: 5 bases; J trimming: 8 bases; junction bases outside the gene matches: 12. CDR3 length equals 15 residues. DNA for the CDR3: TGTGCCAGCAGCCCGTGGGGGGGTCGGTCGGATGAGCAGTTCTTC. As protein: CASSPWGGRSDEQFF.

This clonotype was counted at least ten times. The V and J genes are TRBV12-3 or TRBV12-4 and TRBJ1-3, with D maybe TRBD1 (5 bases). Trimming pared 3 bases from V and 3 bases from J, leaving 18 bases between. The CDR3 totals 17 residues. CDR3 sequence (DNA): TGTGCCAGCAGTTTTTTCAACCCCAGGGAACGTGGAAACACCATATATTTT. Protein: CASSFFNPRERGNTIYF.

A remark on this clonotype: A much larger clone sits a single nucleotide away, making a read error possible. The chain carries TRBV12-3 or TRBV12-4 and TRBJ2-1; D is ambiguous. The V end lost 7 bases, the J end lost 8 bases, and 12 bases lay between the germline ends. The CDR3 length is 12 residues. The CDR3, as DNA: TGTGCCAGCACCACGGAAAATGATGAGCAGTTCTTC. Translated: CASTTENDEQFF.

The chain uses TRBV15 and TRBJ2-6; D tentatively fits TRBD1 or TRBD2 (6 bases each). The V end lost 0 bases, the J end lost 15 bases, and 12 bases lay between the germline ends. CDR3 size: 13 residues. Germline V gene data show CDR1 as LNHNV and CDR2 as YYDKDF (reference sequence). The CDR3 here is CATSRERDTSLTF. DNA of the CDR3: TGTGCCACCAGCAGAGAGCGGGACACCTCCCTGACTTTC. The variable domain in full, completed from reference TRBV15 and TRBJ2-6, reads DAMVIQNPRYQVTQFGKPVTLSCSQTLNHNVMYWYQQKSSQAPKLLFHYYDKDFNNEADTPDNFQSRRPNTSFCFLDIRSPGLGDTAMYLCATSRERDTSLTFGAGSRLTVL.

This clonotype was counted between two and nine times. The J gene is TRBJ2-5, the V gene TRBV12-3 or TRBV12-4; 8 bases align to TRBD2. V lost 5 bases, J lost 2 bases, and 13 bases stayed unmatched. The CDR3 spans 17 residues. This chain's CDR3 is CASSPTGTSRGQETQYF. CDR3 nucleotides: TGTGCCAGCAGTCCTACCGGGACTAGTAGGGGGCAAGAGACCCAGTACTTC.

The V and J genes are TRBV2 and TRBJ2-1, with 8 bases that match TRBD2. The V gene's germline CDR1 is SNHLY and CDR2 FYNNEI. CDR3 length: 18 amino acids. CDR3 sequence: CASFWGSGKRHTGNEQFF. The CDR3 bases are TGTGCGAGCTTCTGGGGTAGCGGGAAACGGCACACGGGGAATGAGCAGTTCTTC.

In this sample, this clonotype turned up once. V is TRBV6-1 and J is TRBJ1-1; D unresolved. Trimming left V 6 bases short and J 4 bases short, with 15 bases between. Germline CDR1 reads MNHNS; CDR2 reads SASEGT. This CDR3 spans 14 amino acids. The CDR3 bases are TGTGCCAGCAGCCGACGGGGTTGGGGCACTGAAGCTTTCTTT. Translation gives CASSRRGWGTEAFF.

This sequence joins TRBV20-1 and TRBJ1-6, with 8 positions matching TRBD1. This CDR3 comprises 17 residues. The V gene end was trimmed by 1 base and the J gene end by 2 bases; junction bases not matched to a gene: 7. Germline loops: CDR1 DFQATT, CDR2 SNEGSKA (reference sequence). The CDR3 sequence: CSARGQGKMAYNSPLHF. The CDR3 coding sequence is TGCAGTGCTAGAGGACAGGGGAAAATGGCCTATAATTCACCCCTCCACTTT.

This clonotype was detected a few times. The V call is TRBV2, the J call TRBJ2-2; D is uncertain. CDR1 and CDR2 (germline): SNHLY, FYNNEI. With 8 bases removed from V and 2 bases from J, the gap between germline ends came to 9 bases. The CDR3 runs 13 residues. The CDR3 DNA sequence: TGTGCCAGCGGAAGTGCCAACACCGGGGAGCTGTTTTTT. This translates into CASGSANTGELFF.

This clonotype was seen ten or more times. The chain recombines TRBV7-8 with TRBJ2-2; D remains ambiguous. The CDR3 extends over 14 amino acids. Germline values: CDR1 SGHVS, CDR2 FQNEAQ. Deletions cut 5 bases from V and 1 base from J, with 8 bases between. CDR3 residues: CASSARLNTGELFF. The CDR3 nucleotides read TGTGCCAGCAGCGCCCGACTGAACACCGGGGAGCTGTTTTTT.

The sample holds a few counts of this clonotype. The chain combines TRBV6-4 with TRBJ2-1; 10 bases match TRBD2. V trimming: 4 bases; J trimming: 6 bases; junction bases outside the gene matches: 3. The CDR3 is made up of 14 amino acids. The germline V gene has CDR1 MRHNA and CDR2 SNTAGT. The CDR3 bases are TGTGCCAGCAGTGTAGCGGGGGGCCCCAATGAGCAGTTCTTC. Protein product: CASSVAGGPNEQFF.

This clonotype was seen repeatedly, ten times or more. This chain connects TRBV7-9 to TRBJ1-3, with D perhaps matching TRBD1 (6 bases). Germline CDR1 SEHNR, CDR2 FQNEAQ (reference sequence). The CDR3 runs 14 residues. The V and J ends lost 4 bases and 0 bases respectively, with 7 bases between them. In nucleotides, the CDR3 is TGTGCCAGCAGCTCAGGGGTCTCTGGAAACACCATATATTTT. Amino acids: CASSSGVSGNTIYF.